The clone carrying this T cell receptor beta chain was seen a single time. This entry is derived from a study of sequential checkpoint blockade in melanoma. Study as a whole: Patients were randomized 1:1 to nivolumab-then-ipilimumab or ipilimumab-then-nivolumab first-line.

Libraries were prepared by immunoSEQ multiplex PCR; TCRdb keeps only in-frame clonotypes and omits some of them. Of about 29,000 clones in the sample, 70% to 80% were seen once. The CDR3 runs to 15 residues. Trimming removed 1 base from V and 3 bases from J; junction bases left unmatched: 3. The germline V gene has CDR1 LGHNA and CDR2 YNFKEQ. Documented treatment: randomized to nivolumab then ipilimumab (arm A) or the reverse (arm B). From thawed PBMCs, live CD3+CD8+ cells negative for CD19 and CD56 were sorted. This chain uses TRBV4-2 with TRBJ2-1, with 7 bases lining up with TRBD2. The source is a human donor with melanoma. The sample consisted of CD8+ T cells sorted from blood (inferred from file names), taken from a patient given nivolumab and ipilimumab in sequence. This chain's CDR3 is CASSQGLAVYNEQFF. The DNA of the CDR3 is TGTGCCAGCAGCCAAGGGCTAGCGGTCTACAATGAGCAGTTCTTC.